This T cell receptor beta chain was retrieved from a study of cytomegalovirus exposure and HLA in healthy donors. Study results and caveats: One cluster of highly shared sequence variants probably arose as a sequencing artifact.

Regarding this clone: Its specificity is unknown.

PCR amplification relied on 60 Vbeta primers (plus 13 Jbeta primers). Clones were read by immunoSEQ multiplex PCR, and TCRdb kept only the in-frame ones, dropping some. Of tens of thousands of clones listed, 80% are singletons. The V gene's germline CDR1 is SGHRS and CDR2 YFSETQ. CDR3 size: 16 residues. Trimming took off 5 bases at V and 3 bases at J, with 20 bases between the two ends. The sequencing input was PBMCs. The J gene is TRBJ1-2, the V gene TRBV5-1; D is possibly TRBD1 (5 bases). The source is a male donor in good health and CMV-seronegative. In DNA, the CDR3 is TGCGCCAGCAGGGATTGGGGGGTAACGATGGACTATGGCTACACCTTC. Protein product: CASRDWGVTMDYGYTF.